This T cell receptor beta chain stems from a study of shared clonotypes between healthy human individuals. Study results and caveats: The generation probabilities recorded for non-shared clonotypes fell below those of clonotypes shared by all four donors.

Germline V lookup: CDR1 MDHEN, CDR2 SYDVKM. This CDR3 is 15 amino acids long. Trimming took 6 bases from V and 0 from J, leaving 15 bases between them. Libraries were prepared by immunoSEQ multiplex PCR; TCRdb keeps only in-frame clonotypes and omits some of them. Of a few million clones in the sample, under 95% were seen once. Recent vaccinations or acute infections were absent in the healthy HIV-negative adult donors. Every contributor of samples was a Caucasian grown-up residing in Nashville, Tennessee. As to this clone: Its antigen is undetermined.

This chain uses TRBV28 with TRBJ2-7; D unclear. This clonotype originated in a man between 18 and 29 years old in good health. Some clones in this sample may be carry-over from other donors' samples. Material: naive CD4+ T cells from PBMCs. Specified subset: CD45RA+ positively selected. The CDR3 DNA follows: TGTGCCAGCAGGAACCCCGGACCTCTCTCCTACGAGCAGTACTTC. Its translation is CASRNPGPLSYEQYF.